These 10 T cell receptor beta chains came from one sample sequenced in a study of CD4 and CD8 cells across lung adenocarcinoma regions. TCRdb re-derived calls from the PCR reads in MiXCR, one entry per CDR3 protein. The table shows some 18,000 distinct CDR3 sequences, with 50% occurring only once. Sample: CD8+ T cells from the margin of a lung tumor. The source is a male donor with lung adenocarcinoma. The CD4 and CD8 labels of this study may be unreliable.

This clonotype showed up just once. The chain carries TRBV6-1 and TRBJ2-1; 11 nucleotides agree with TRBD2. CDR1 is MNHNS, CDR2 SASEGT, per germline. CDR3 length: 15 amino acids. The junction had 6 bases not matched to a gene; V was cut back by 3 bases and J by 8 bases. Here the CDR3 DNA reads TGTGCCAGCAGTGATGTAGCGGGAGGGCCGTATGAGCAGTTCTTC. Amino acids: CASSDVAGGPYEQFF.

V usage is TRBV4-1 and J usage is TRBJ2-1, with TRBD2 matching over 13 bases. The J call may be faulty, since TRBJ2-7 better matches the DNA end. This CDR3 is built from 15 residues. In germline, CDR1 is MGHRA, CDR2 YSYEKL. DNA for the CDR3: TGCGCCAGCAGCCAAACTAGCGGGAGGGCCTACGAGCAGTACTTC. Residues: CASSQTSGRAYEQYF.

The genes are TRBV6-1 and TRBJ2-5, with 9 bases fitting TRBD1. The CDR3 sequence is 15 residues long. Germline lookup yields CDR1 MNHNS and CDR2 SASEGT. The J segment lost 4 bases and the V segment lost 5 bases, leaving 8 bases of the junction unmatched. Here the CDR3 reads CASSQGQGLTETQYF. In DNA, the CDR3 is TGTGCCAGCAGTCAGGGACAGGGCCTAACAGAGACCCAGTACTTC.

CDR3 protein: CSARWTGAGTNTIYF. As DNA, the CDR3 is TGCAGTGCTAGATGGACAGGGGCCGGCACAAACACCATATATTTT. This chain uses TRBV20-1 with TRBJ1-3, with TRBD1 identical over 9 bases. This CDR3 region has 15 residues. Germline V gene data show CDR1 as DFQATT and CDR2 as SNEGSKA (reference sequence). Trimming took 2 bases from V and 6 from J; bases not matched to a gene: 8.

In regard to this clonotype: At one boundary the junction diverges from the germline segment, which might be a read error. The chain has TRBV6-1 and TRBJ2-4, with D perhaps matching TRBD1 or TRBD2 (5 bases each). TRBJ2-5 explains the end of the DNA better; the J call may be wrong. Germline V gives CDR1 MNHNS, CDR2 SASEGT. The CDR3 length is 14 residues. The CDR3 sequence is CAGSGGRAQQTQYF. In DNA form, the CDR3 reads TGTGCGGGGAGTGGGGGACGGGCCCAACAGACCCAGTACTTC.

The chain employs TRBV10-2 and TRBJ1-2; tentatively, D is TRBD1 (6 bases). V was shortened by 6 bases and J by 2 bases, with 10 bases between the two germline ends. The CDR3 sequence is 13 residues long. Germline loops: CDR1 WSHSY, CDR2 SAAADI. The CDR3: CASRSRGNYGYTF. The CDR3 nucleotides are TGCGCCAGCAGATCCAGGGGAAACTATGGCTACACCTTC.

The chain has TRBV6-5 and TRBJ2-3; no definite D call. The V gene lost 0 bases and the J gene lost 4 bases, with 14 bases spanning the gap. Germline-derived CDR1 and CDR2 are MNHEY and SVGAGI. The CDR3 sequence is 16 residues long. The CDR3 DNA reads as TGTGCCAGCAGTTACTCCCCTGCTTCCCCGCCAGATACGCAGTATTTT. This sequence encodes CASSYSPASPPDTQYF.

This clonotype showed up many times. The chain employs TRBV25-1 and TRBJ2-7; D remains unclear. CDR3 length: 12 residues. V gave up 6 bases and J gave up 7 bases, with 13 bases separating them. Per the germline V gene, CDR1 is MGHDK and CDR2 is SYGVNS. CDR3 amino acids: CASSSPGLEQYF. Written as DNA, the CDR3 is TGTGCCAGCAGCTCTCCAGGTCTTGAGCAGTACTTC.

Comment on this clonotype: The junction and the germline gene differ at one end; a read error may be behind it. The V and J genes are TRBV7-8 and TRBJ2-3; D is ambiguous. Per germline, CDR1 SGHVS and CDR2 FQNEAQ. This CDR3 spans 13 amino acids. CDR3: CASSFPPEDTQYF. CDR3 in DNA: TGTGCCAGCAGCTTCCCCCCCGAGGATACGCAGTACTTT.

The sample holds many counts of this clonotype. This chain uses TRBV27 with TRBJ2-1; maybe TRBD1 (5 bases). The last part of the DNA fits TRBJ2-7 better; the J call may be wrong. This CDR3 has 15 residues. Per the germline V gene, CDR1 is MNHEY and CDR2 is SMNVEV (reference sequence). The CDR3 sequence is CASSWGADLSSEQYF. The CDR3, as DNA: TGTGCCAGCAGTTGGGGCGCGGATCTCTCTTCCGAGCAGTACTTC.